The rows below give T cell receptor beta chains drawn from one sample of a study of CXCR3-negative and CXCR3-positive naive CD8 T cells. No DNA is given; TCRdb re-called the 5' RACE reads and lists each CDR3 protein once. The sample totals 100,000 to 150,000 distinct CDR3 sequences. The sequenced sample was naive CXCR3- CD8+ T cells from blood. The origin of the receptors is a human donor in good health. Some clones in this sample may be carry-over from other donors' samples. CDR3s include the opening cysteine and the closing phenylalanine or tryptophan.

cdr3_length j_call v_call cdr3_aa
16 TRBJ2-2 TRBV25-1 CASSRAGRANTGELFF
17 TRBJ1-3 TRBV28 CARSLTPDRGLGNTIYF
16 TRBJ1-1 TRBV7-9 CASSHGARGMNTEAFF
14 TRBJ2-2 TRBV29-1 CSVEDQGGAGELFF
16 TRBJ2-7 TRBV13 CASSLGSGTGIYEQYF
12 TRBJ2-4 TRBV4-1 CASSGGKNIQYF
16 TRBJ2-1 TRBV28 CASSITVAGSRDEQFF
17 TRBJ2-7 TRBV28 CASSPGTSGGSSYEQYF
12 TRBJ1-1 TRBV5-1 CASSGPWTEAFF
13 TRBJ2-2 TRBV7-9 CASRRMGYEELFF
14 TRBJ1-5 TRBV20-1 CSARDLGTHQPQHF
16 TRBJ2-2 TRBV5-4 CASSLPGGLNTGELFF
16 TRBJ2-5 TRBV27 CASSRGAQMFQETQYF
18 TRBJ2-1 TRBV3-1 CASSDETSGSTSYNEQFF
17 TRBJ1-2 TRBV6-4 CASSDSRDGQGGYGYTF
15 TRBJ2-4 TRBV9 CASSVAGAAKNIQYF
15 TRBJ1-5 TRBV27 CASSLSENGNQPQHF
14 TRBJ2-7 TRBV7-9 CASSLADTPYEQYF
16 TRBJ2-7 TRBV5-1 CASSLGHGQVTYEQYF
14 TRBJ2-1 TRBV7-3 CASSFDRMSNEQFF
13 TRBJ2-7 TRBV20-1 CSARSLGRYEQYF
13 TRBJ2-7 TRBV7-6 CASSMTGRDEQYF
15 TRBJ2-5 TRBV28 CASSPGGGGAETQYF